This T cell receptor beta chain is drawn from a study of T cell responses to AZD1222 COVID-19 vaccine. The CDR3 contains 14 residues. The germline gives CDR1 MGHDK, CDR2 SYGVNS. V lost 5 bases and J 2 bases, leaving 12 bases between the germline ends. Measured with immunoSEQ multiplex PCR; TCRdb has only the in-frame clones, and not every one. The table has 150,000 to 200,000 clones, almost 90% seen once; the top ten hold 5.5%. This sequence originates from an adult in good health. The material sequenced was peripheral blood, taken on day 0 of AZD1222 vaccination. V gene TRBV25-1 combines with J gene TRBJ1-2; D gene unclear. The CDR3 sequence: CASSNLDGNYGYTF. The CDR3 nucleotides read TGTGCCAGCAGTAACTTAGACGGGAACTATGGCTACACCTTC.